These T cell receptor beta chains were read from a single sample in a study of cytomegalovirus exposure and HLA in healthy donors. Sequenced by immunoSEQ multiplex PCR; TCRdb stores in-frame clones only, minus some. This repertoire shows 180,000 or so clones, 76% found once; its top ten account for around 1.6%. The material sequenced was PBMCs. The receptor set was obtained from a man between 18 and 29 years old in good health and CMV-seronegative. CDR3s include the opening cysteine and the closing phenylalanine or tryptophan. D genes are given only for firm matches. Only some rows state a clone size, as once, few, many or a class for expanded clones.

j_gene	v_gene	d_gene	abundance	CDR3aa	CDR3nt
TRBJ2-3	TRBV5-1	.	.	CASSPGLGASTDTQYF	TGCGCCAGCAGCCCCGGCCTAGGGGCGAGCACAGATACGCAGTATTTT
TRBJ1-2	TRBV7-9	.	.	CASSFLGDDGYTF	TGTGCCAGCAGCTTTCTAGGGGATGATGGCTACACCTTC
TRBJ2-3	TRBV21-1	.	.	CASSNRADTQYF	TGTGCCAGCAGCAACAGGGCAGATACGCAGTATTTT
TRBJ2-7	TRBV5-1	TRBD2	.	CASSLDPSGFSYEQYF	TGCGCCAGCAGCTTGGACCCTAGCGGGTTCTCCTACGAGCAGTACTTC
TRBJ2-5	TRBV19	TRBD2	.	CASSAGGETQYF	TGTGCCAGTAGTGCGGGAGGAGAGACCCAGTACTTC
TRBJ2-7	TRBV4-2	.	.	CASSQDPLSEQYF	TGTGCCAGCAGCCAAGATCCCCTCTCCGAGCAGTACTTC
TRBJ1-1	TRBV6-5	.	.	CASSRGGLNTEAFF	TGTGCCAGCAGCCGGGGGGGCCTGAACACTGAAGCTTTCTTT
TRBJ1-2	TRBV6-5	TRBD1	.	CASSYPTGGRGYTF	TGTGCCAGCAGTTACCCGACAGGGGGCCGTGGCTACACCTTC
TRBJ2-7	TRBV14	.	.	CASSHAAQRQPYEQYF	TGTGCCAGCAGCCACGCCGCGCAGCGCCAACCCTACGAGCAGTACTTC
TRBJ2-2	TRBV5-1	.	.	CASSLNRNTGELFF	TGCGCCAGCAGCTTGAACAGGAACACCGGGGAGCTGTTTTTT
TRBJ2-5	TRBV6-5	TRBD1	.	CASSLRRTGVETQYF	TGTGCCAGCAGTCTCAGGCGGACAGGGGTAGAGACCCAGTACTTC
TRBJ1-1	TRBV6-1	TRBD1	.	CASSEAAGGTEAFF	TGTGCCAGCAGTGAAGCCGCAGGGGGGACTGAAGCTTTCTTT
TRBJ2-7	TRBV6-6	.	.	CASSPPRDRIYEQYF	TGTGCCAGCAGTCCCCCGCGAGACAGGATCTACGAGCAGTACTTC
TRBJ2-3	TRBV6-1	.	once	CASSPLGSTGTQYF	TGTGCCAGCAGTCCCCTGGGAAGCACAGGTACGCAGTATTTT
TRBJ1-5	TRBV5-4	.	.	CASSREDQPQHF	TGTGCCAGCAGCCGGGAGGATCAGCCCCAGCATTTT
TRBJ1-1	TRBV2	.	.	CASRDSREAFF	TGTGCCAGCAGGGACAGCCGGGAAGCTTTCTTT
TRBJ2-7	TRBV10-3	TRBD1	.	CAISPLRQGNSYEQYF	TGTGCCATCAGCCCCCTTCGACAGGGCAACTCCTACGAGCAGTACTTC
TRBJ1-6	TRBV9	.	.	CASSVGGGTHNSPLHF	TGTGCCAGCAGCGTAGGGGGGGGAACTCATAATTCACCCCTCCACTTT
TRBJ1-3	TRBV2	TRBD1	.	CASREDRTGNTIYF	TGTGCCAGCAGGGAGGACAGGACTGGAAACACCATATATTTT
TRBJ1-2	TRBV4-1	.	.	CASSQERFTRGGYTF	TGCGCCAGCAGCCAGGAGCGCTTCACGCGCGGGGGCTACACCTTC
TRBJ1-2	TRBV6-5	TRBD1	.	CASSVDRGYGYTF	TGTGCCAGCAGTGTCGACAGGGGCTATGGCTACACCTTC
TRBJ2-7	TRBV5-4	TRBD1	.	CASRQGANYEQYF	TGTGCCAGCAGACAGGGGGCCAACTACGAGCAGTACTTC
TRBJ2-2	TRBV19	.	.	CASSMLESTGELFF	TGTGCCAGTAGTATGCTGGAGAGCACCGGGGAGCTGTTTTTT
TRBJ1-5	TRBV11-3	.	.	CASNGGGSNQPQHF	TGTGCCAGCAACGGGGGAGGGAGCAATCAGCCCCAGCATTTT
TRBJ2-5	TRBV9	TRBD2	few	CASSPGTGTTQETQYF	TGTGCCAGCAGCCCCGGGACTGGGACTACACAAGAGACCCAGTACTTC
TRBJ1-2	TRBV28	.	.	CASRPTGLAGDGYTF	TGTGCCAGCAGACCCACCGGACTGGCGGGGGATGGCTACACCTTC
TRBJ2-3	TRBV11-3	TRBD2	.	CASSDGLAGGDTQYF	TGTGCCAGCAGCGACGGACTAGCGGGGGGAGATACGCAGTATTTT
TRBJ2-3	TRBV28	TRBD1	few	CASSPGTGYTDTQYF	TGTGCCAGCAGCCCCGGGACAGGGTACACAGATACGCAGTATTTT
TRBJ2-3	TRBV5-1	.	.	CASSLVASTDTQYF	TGCGCCAGCAGCTTGGTGGCTTCCACAGATACGCAGTATTTT
TRBJ2-1	TRBV7-2	TRBD2	.	CASSSPMTSGSSYNEQFF	TGTGCCAGCAGCTCCCCAATGACTAGCGGGTCCTCCTACAATGAGCAGTTCTTC
TRBJ2-7	TRBV27	TRBD2	.	CASSSAGGPREQYF	TGTGCCAGCAGTTCGGCGGGAGGGCCGAGGGAGCAGTACTTC
TRBJ2-7	TRBV28	.	.	CASSGHTYEQYF	TGTGCCAGCAGCGGACACACCTACGAGCAGTACTTC
TRBJ2-2	TRBV6-1	TRBD1	few	CASSEGTGDTGELFF	TGTGCCAGCAGTGAAGGGACAGGGGACACCGGGGAGCTGTTTTTT
TRBJ2-7	TRBV4-1	TRBD1	.	CASSQSPLTGPYEQYF	TGCGCCAGCAGCCAATCCCCCCTGACAGGGCCCTACGAGCAGTACTTC
TRBJ2-1	TRBV7-2	.	.	CASSWGVPLYNEQFF	TGTGCCAGCAGCTGGGGAGTGCCCCTCTACAATGAGCAGTTCTTC
TRBJ1-2	TRBV28	TRBD1	.	CASSSPGQGEGLYGYTF	TGTGCCAGCAGTTCTCCGGGACAGGGGGAGGGACTGTATGGCTACACCTTC
TRBJ2-3	TRBV28	TRBD2	.	CASSPVAGEGYDTQYF	TGTGCCAGCAGTCCGGTAGCGGGGGAGGGATACGATACGCAGTATTTT
TRBJ1-2	TRBV9	.	.	CASSVERGAGTF	TGTGCCAGCAGCGTAGAACGGGGAGCGGGCACCTTC
TRBJ2-7	TRBV4-1	TRBD2	.	CASSRLASGNHEQYF	TGCGCCAGCAGCCGCCTAGCTAGCGGGAACCACGAGCAGTACTTC
TRBJ1-1	TRBV27	TRBD1	.	CASSFDREVTEAFF	TGTGCCAGCAGTTTCGACAGGGAGGTGACTGAAGCTTTCTTT
TRBJ2-5	TRBV18	TRBD1	.	CASSLRTGGQETQYF	TGTGCCAGCTCACTAAGGACAGGGGGCCAAGAGACCCAGTACTTC
TRBJ1-4	TRBV7-8	.	.	CASSLGIAEKLFF	TGTGCCAGCAGCTTGGGCATAGCGGAAAAACTGTTTTTT
TRBJ2-7	TRBV5-1	.	.	CASSLAPHLYEQYF	TGCGCCAGCAGCTTAGCTCCCCACCTCTACGAGCAGTACTTC
TRBJ2-7	TRBV10-2	.	.	CASSESDGGSYEQYF	TGCGCCAGCAGTGAGTCGGACGGGGGCTCCTACGAGCAGTACTTC
TRBJ1-2	TRBV5-4	.	few	CASSPGGWANYGYTF	TGTGCCAGCAGCCCCGGAGGGTGGGCTAACTATGGCTACACCTTC
TRBJ2-1	TRBV9	TRBD2	.	CASSAAPGGRAYNEQFF	TGTGCCAGCAGCGCCGCACCGGGCGGGAGGGCCTACAATGAGCAGTTCTTC
TRBJ2-7	TRBV9	TRBD1	.	CASSVGGTGSDEQYF	TGTGCCAGCAGCGTAGGGGGGACAGGGTCGGACGAGCAGTACTTC
TRBJ1-4	TRBV7-8	.	.	CASRKLLNEKLFF	TGTGCCAGCCGAAAACTCCTTAATGAAAAACTGTTTTTT
TRBJ2-2	TRBV7-2	TRBD2	.	CASSFSSGGITGELFF	TGTGCCAGCAGCTTTTCTAGCGGGGGGATCACCGGGGAGCTGTTTTTT
TRBJ2-7	TRBV27	.	.	CASSVPGRNEQYF	TGTGCCAGCAGTGTACCAGGGCGCAACGAGCAGTACTTC
TRBJ2-7	TRBV6-1	TRBD1	once	CASSDGDSFYEQYF	TGTGCCAGCAGTGACGGGGACAGCTTCTACGAGCAGTACTTC
TRBJ1-4	TRBV30	TRBD1	once	CAWNQGGSGEKLFF	TGTGCCTGGAATCAGGGGGGCTCGGGTGAAAAACTGTTTTTT
TRBJ1-1	TRBV7-9	.	.	CASSWALNTEAFF	TGTGCCAGCAGTTGGGCCCTGAACACTGAAGCTTTCTTT